Presented here are 16 T cell receptor beta chains from one specimen sequenced in a study of T cells in women clearing cervical HPV infection. Produced via immunoSEQ multiplex PCR; TCRdb's table is partial and in-frame only. The table for this sample gives more than 15,000 clones. The sequencing input was blood buffy coat. Every receptor here comes from a woman aged 18 to 75 with a cervical HPV16 infection that either progressed to CIN3+ or cleared (not recorded which).

Measured by frequency, this clone is medium-sized (0.01 to 0.1%). The CDR3 is cut off 3 residues early in the read; its end comes from the germline J gene. In the same sample, other DNA sequences code for this CDR3. The chain combines TRBV7-9 with TRBJ2-4; no clear D. Looked up from germline, CDR1 is SEHNR and CDR2 is FQNEAQ (reference sequence). Trimming stripped 1 base from V and 9 bases from J, with 16 bases between. This CDR3 has 15 residues. The CDR3 region is CASSLEETGWSIQYF. Incomplete CDR3 DNA: TGTGCCAGCAGCTTAGAGGAGACGGGTTGGAGCATT.

A remark on this clone: The sequence runs out 3 residues before the end of the CDR3; the remainder is reconstructed from the germline J gene. The rearrangement joins TRBV10-2 to TRBJ1-1, with D perhaps matching TRBD1 (6 bases). The V gene lost 11 bases and the J gene lost 6 bases, with 19 bases spanning the gap. CDR3 length: 13 amino acids. Germline V gene lookup returns CDR1 WSHSY and CDR2 SAAADI. The covered CDR3 bases are TGCGCCGCGAACCCACAGGGAGCCCCTGAA. Translating it yields CAANPQGAPE. The full CDR3 protein reads CAANPQGAPEAFF.

On this clone itself: Coverage ceases 3 residues before the CDR3 finishes, and the germline J gene fills in the end. This chain connects TRBV6-2 or TRBV6-3 to TRBJ2-7, with 8 bases lining up with TRBD1. J lost 6 bases, V lost 5 bases, and 9 bases had no gene match. The CDR3 loop spans 14 amino acids. CDR1 MNHEY and CDR2 SVGEGT come from the germline V gene. CDR3 protein: CASSTRQGPGEQYF. CDR3 DNA, as far as it was read: TGTGCCAGCAGTACTCGACAGGGGCCGGGCGAG.

Of note for this clone: With the read ending 3 residues before the CDR3 end, the germline J gene is used to fill in that end. The genes are TRBV6-2 or TRBV6-3 and TRBJ2-5, with 9 bases identical to TRBD1. Per germline, CDR1 MNHEY and CDR2 SVGEGT. V was pared by 6 bases and J by 6 bases, with 5 bases of the junction left unmatched. The CDR3 covers 13 residues. The DNA read from the CDR3 is TGTGCCAGCAGAGTTACAGGGGGCCAGACC. Its translation is CASRVTGGQT. The full CDR3 protein is CASRVTGGQTQYF.

As for this clone: Sequencing ends 3 residues short of the CDR3 end; the germline J gene provides the rest. The chain has TRBV2 and TRBJ1-2, with D perhaps matching TRBD1 (5 bases). The CDR3 has 13 amino acids. Trimming took off 7 bases at V and 2 bases at J, with 11 bases between the two ends. Germline values: CDR1 SNHLY, CDR2 FYNNEI. CDR3 protein: CASKQGRNYGYTF. The DNA read from the CDR3 is TGTGCCAGCAAGCAGGGAAGAAACTATGGC.

Notes on this clone: The CDR3 extends 3 residues past the end of the read, so its final part is completed from the germline J gene. The chain uses TRBV30 and TRBJ2-7; 7 positions match TRBD1. Per the germline V gene, CDR1 is GTSNPN and CDR2 is SVGIG (reference sequence). The V segment lost 4 bases and the J segment 2 bases; nucleotides outside the gene matches: 11. This CDR3 has 15 amino acids. The chain's CDR3 is CAWKRGTAGPYEQYF. The CDR3 bases that were read are TGTGCCTGGAAGAGAGGGACAGCCGGTCCCTACGAG.

The covered CDR3 bases are TGCGCCAGCAGCTTGGAAGGGGAAGACTATGGC. Translating it yields CASSLEGEDYG. In full, the CDR3 reads CASSLEGEDYGYTF. The V call is TRBV5-1, the J call TRBJ1-2; a weak D match, TRBD1 (5 bases). The read terminates 3 residues ahead of where the CDR3 ends, so the germline J gene completes it. This CDR3 is 14 amino acids long. V lost 0 bases, J lost 3 bases, and 9 bases lay in between. Germline V CDR1 and CDR2: SGHRS, YFSETQ.

With respect to this clone: With the read ending 3 residues before the CDR3 end, the germline J gene is used to fill in that end. The chain combines TRBV20-1 with TRBJ1-2; TRBD1 is a possible D gene (6 bases). Trimming removed 3 bases from V and 3 bases from J, with 17 bases in between. The CDR3 spans 15 residues. Germline assignment: CDR1 DFQATT and CDR2 SNEGSKA (reference sequence). The sequenced CDR3 bases are TGCAGTGCTAGCACTCCGACAGGAGAATACTATGGC. Its protein is CSASTPTGEYYG. The whole CDR3 region reads CSASTPTGEYYGYTF.

As concerns this clone: The read terminates 3 residues ahead of where the CDR3 ends, so the germline J gene completes it. The gene calls are TRBV18 and TRBJ2-5; tentatively, D is TRBD2 (6 bases). The germline CDR1 and CDR2 sequences are KGHSH and LQKENI. The CDR3 has 16 residues. V was cut by 2 bases and J by 3 bases, with 16 bases left in between. CDR3: CASSPEPAGFEETQYF. CDR3 DNA (partial): TGTGCCAGCTCACCAGAGCCCGCGGGGTTCGAAGAGACC. Filled out from reference TRBV18 and TRBJ2-5, the complete variable domain reads NAGVMQNPRHLVRRRGQEARLRCSPMKGHSHVYWYRQLPEEGLKFMVYLQKENIIDESGMPKERFSAEFPKEGPSILRIQQVVRGDSAAYFCASSPEPAGFEETQYFGPGTRLLVL.

Of note for this clone: The read terminates 3 residues ahead of where the CDR3 ends, so the germline J gene completes it. This chain joins TRBV3-1 (or the pseudogene TRBV3-2) and TRBJ2-1, with D hard to call. V was trimmed by 4 bases and J by 5 bases, leaving 9 bases between them. The CDR3 spans 13 residues. The V gene's germline CDR1 is LGHDT and CDR2 YNNKEL (reference sequence). The covered CDR3 bases are TGTGCCAGCAGCCCTTACCTACACAATGAG. Its translation is CASSPYLHNE. The complete CDR3 sequence is CASSPYLHNEQFF.

Worth noting for this clone: The read finishes 3 residues shy of the CDR3 end, and the germline J gene is used to complete it. This rearrangement joins TRBV10-1 to TRBJ1-2; TRBD1 agrees at 9 bases. This CDR3 has 20 residues. Trimming at V came to 5 bases and at J to 7 bases, leaving 26 bases not matched to a gene. Per the germline V gene, CDR1 is WNHNN and CDR2 is SYGVQD (reference sequence). CDR3 DNA, as far as it was read: TGCGCCAGCAGTAACAGAGGAGTAGGGACAGGGAAGAGATTGTTGAGTGGC. Protein sequence: CASSNRGVGTGKRLLSG. The entire CDR3 protein reads CASSNRGVGTGKRLLSGYTF.

About this clone itself: Read sequence stops 3 residues before the CDR3 end, and the germline J gene provides the missing end. The V gene is TRBV20-1, the J gene TRBJ2-3; 7 nucleotides agree with TRBD2. V was pared by 5 bases and J by 4 bases, with 6 bases of the junction left unmatched. Germline V gives CDR1 DFQATT, CDR2 SNEGSKA (reference sequence). The CDR3 is made up of 13 amino acids. The CDR3 here is CSAPGLGADTQYF. CDR3 DNA, as far as it was read: TGCAGTGCTCCCGGACTAGGGGCAGATACG.

As concerns this clone: The read is 3 residues too short to cover the CDR3 end, so that end is filled in from the germline J gene. The J gene is TRBJ2-2, the V gene TRBV5-1; maybe TRBD1 (6 bases). Germline lookup yields CDR1 SGHRS and CDR2 YFSETQ. Between the trimmed V and J ends, which lost 0 bases and 5 bases, there was a span of 11 bases. The CDR3 totals 15 residues. The CDR3 spells CASSLAAGVTGELFF. The sequenced CDR3 bases are TGCGCCAGCAGCTTGGCGGCAGGGGTTACCGGGGAG.

Details on this clone: The read is 3 residues too short to cover the CDR3 end, so that end is filled in from the germline J gene. The chain links TRBV5-6 to TRBJ2-5; maybe TRBD1 (5 bases). This CDR3 is built from 15 residues. Germline lookup yields CDR1 SGHDT and CDR2 YYEEEE. V lost 3 bases and J 0 bases, leaving 12 bases between the germline ends. CDR3 sequence reads: CASSSDDSYQETQYF. The DNA read from the CDR3 is TGTGCCAGCAGCTCGGATGACAGCTACCAAGAGACC.

A remark on this clone: The read terminates 3 residues before the CDR3 end, so the remaining end is supplied by the germline J gene. V is TRBV7-6 and J is TRBJ1-6, with unresolved D. V was clipped by 2 bases and J by 9 bases, with 14 bases between them. Germline V gene lookup returns CDR1 SGHVS and CDR2 FNYEAQ. This CDR3 region has 15 residues. The CDR3 loop is CASSLRVAFGSPLHF. The covered CDR3 bases are TGTGCCAGCAGCTTAAGAGTCGCGTTTGGTTCACCC.

Concerning this clone itself: The read halts 3 residues ahead of the CDR3 end, with the missing end drawn from the germline J gene. This chain uses TRBV7-8 with TRBJ1-1; D is possibly TRBD1 (6 bases). Trimming removed 7 bases at V and 1 base at J, with 19 bases between. CDR1 and CDR2 (germline): SGHVS, FQNEAQ. The CDR3 has 16 residues. CDR3 sequence reads: CASTSLAGHWNTEAFF. The part of the CDR3 DNA that was read is TGTGCCAGCACCTCCTTAGCGGGACATTGGAACACTGAA. Full variable domain (outside the CDR3, taken from reference TRBV7-8 and TRBJ1-1): GAGVSQSPRYKVAKRGQDVALRCDPISGHVSLFWYQQALGQGPEFLTYFQNEAQLDKSGLPSDRFFAERPEGSVSTLKIQRTQQEDSAVYLCASTSLAGHWNTEAFFGQGTRLTVV.